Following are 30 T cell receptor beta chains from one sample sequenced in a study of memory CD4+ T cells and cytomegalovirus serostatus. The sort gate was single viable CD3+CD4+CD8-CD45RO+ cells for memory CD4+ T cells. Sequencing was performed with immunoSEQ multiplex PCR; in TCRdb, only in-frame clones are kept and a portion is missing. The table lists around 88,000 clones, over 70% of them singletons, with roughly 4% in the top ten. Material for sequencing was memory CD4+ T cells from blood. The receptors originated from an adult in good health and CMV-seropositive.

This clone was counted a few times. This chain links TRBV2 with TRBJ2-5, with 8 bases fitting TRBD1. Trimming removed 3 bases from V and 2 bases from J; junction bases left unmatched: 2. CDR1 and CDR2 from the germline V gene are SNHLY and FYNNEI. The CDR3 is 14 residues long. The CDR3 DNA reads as TGTGCCAGCAGTGATTACAGGGGGCAAGAGACCCAGTACTTC. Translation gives CASSDYRGQETQYF.

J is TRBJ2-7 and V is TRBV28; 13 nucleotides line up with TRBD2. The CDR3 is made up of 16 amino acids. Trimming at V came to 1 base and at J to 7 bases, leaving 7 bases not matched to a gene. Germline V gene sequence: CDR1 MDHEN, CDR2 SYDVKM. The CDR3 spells CASSLFGTSGAGEQYF. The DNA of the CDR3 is TGTGCCAGCAGTTTATTCGGGACTAGCGGGGCCGGGGAGCAGTACTTC. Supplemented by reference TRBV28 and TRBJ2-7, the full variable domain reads DVKVTQSSRYLVKRTGEKVFLECVQDMDHENMFWYRQDPGLGLRLIYFSYDVKMKEKGDIPEGYSVSREKKERFSLILESASTNQTSMYLCASSLFGTSGAGEQYFGPGTRLTVT.

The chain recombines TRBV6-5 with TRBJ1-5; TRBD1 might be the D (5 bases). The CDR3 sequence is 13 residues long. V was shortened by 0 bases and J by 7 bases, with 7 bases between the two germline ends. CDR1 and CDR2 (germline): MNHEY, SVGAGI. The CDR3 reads CASSYSRQQPQHF. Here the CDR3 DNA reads TGTGCCAGCAGTTACTCTCGACAGCAGCCCCAGCATTTT.

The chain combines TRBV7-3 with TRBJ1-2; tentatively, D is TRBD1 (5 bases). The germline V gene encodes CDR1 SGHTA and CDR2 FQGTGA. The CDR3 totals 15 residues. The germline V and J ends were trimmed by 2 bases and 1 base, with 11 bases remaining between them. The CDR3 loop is CASSLEGANNYGYTF. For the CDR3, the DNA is TGTGCCAGCAGCTTAGAAGGGGCCAATAACTATGGCTACACCTTC.

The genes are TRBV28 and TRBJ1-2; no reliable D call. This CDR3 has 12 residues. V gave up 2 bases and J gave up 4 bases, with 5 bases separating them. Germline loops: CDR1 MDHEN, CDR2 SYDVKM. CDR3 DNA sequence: TGTGCCAGCAGTTTACGGGCCTATGGCTACACCTTC. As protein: CASSLRAYGYTF.

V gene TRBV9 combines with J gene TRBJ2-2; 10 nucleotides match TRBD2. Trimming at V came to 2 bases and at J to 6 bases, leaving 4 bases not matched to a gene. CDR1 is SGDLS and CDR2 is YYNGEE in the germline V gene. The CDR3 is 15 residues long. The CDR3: CASSVSGRAPGELFF. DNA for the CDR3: TGTGCCAGCAGCGTGAGCGGGAGGGCCCCCGGGGAGCTGTTTTTT.

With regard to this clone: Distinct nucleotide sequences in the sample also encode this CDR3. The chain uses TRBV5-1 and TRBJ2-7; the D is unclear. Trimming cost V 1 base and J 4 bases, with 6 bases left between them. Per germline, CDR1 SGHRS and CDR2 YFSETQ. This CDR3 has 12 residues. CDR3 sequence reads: CASSLLGYEQYF. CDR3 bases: TGCGCCAGCAGCTTGCTAGGGTACGAGCAGTACTTC.

The CDR3: CASSSEGPRYSGNTIYF. The CDR3 DNA sequence: TGTGCCAGTAGCTCGGAGGGGCCGAGATACTCTGGAAACACCATATATTTT. The chain recombines TRBV19 with TRBJ1-3, with a tentative D call TRBD1 (5 bases). The V end was cut by 6 bases, the J end by 0 bases, with 18 bases between. The CDR3 covers 17 residues. The V gene's germline CDR1 is LNHDA and CDR2 SQIVND (reference sequence).

CDR3: CASRLTPAGAGNTIYF. Here the CDR3 DNA reads TGTGCCAGCAGACTAACCCCGGCAGGGGCTGGAAACACCATATATTTT. This sequence joins TRBV7-9 and TRBJ1-3; perhaps TRBD1 as D (6 bases). V gave up 6 bases and J gave up 2 bases, with 17 bases separating them. The CDR3 loop spans 16 amino acids. Germline V gives CDR1 SEHNR, CDR2 FQNEAQ (reference sequence).

CDR3 bases: TGCGCCAGCAGCTTGACGCCAGGAGGGAGTAATTCACCCCTCCACTTT. It is translated as CASSLTPGGSNSPLHF. The chain employs TRBV5-1 and TRBJ1-6; D unresolved. V was clipped by 1 base and J by 6 bases, with 14 bases between them. The CDR3 is 16 residues long. The germline CDR1 and CDR2 sequences are SGHRS and YFSETQ.

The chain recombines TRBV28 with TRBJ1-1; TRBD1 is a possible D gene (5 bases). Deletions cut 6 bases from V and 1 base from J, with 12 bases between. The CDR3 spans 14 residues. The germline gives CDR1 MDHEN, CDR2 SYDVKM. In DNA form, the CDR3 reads TGTGCCAGCAGCCGGGCAGGGACGAACACTGAAGCTTTCTTT. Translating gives CASSRAGTNTEAFF.

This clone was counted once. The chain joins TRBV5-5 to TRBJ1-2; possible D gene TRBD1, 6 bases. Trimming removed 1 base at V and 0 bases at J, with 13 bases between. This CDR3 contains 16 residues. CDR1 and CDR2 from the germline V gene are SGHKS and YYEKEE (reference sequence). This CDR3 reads CASSLTGYYTNYGYTF. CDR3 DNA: TGTGCCAGCAGCTTGACAGGGTACTACACTAACTATGGCTACACCTTC.

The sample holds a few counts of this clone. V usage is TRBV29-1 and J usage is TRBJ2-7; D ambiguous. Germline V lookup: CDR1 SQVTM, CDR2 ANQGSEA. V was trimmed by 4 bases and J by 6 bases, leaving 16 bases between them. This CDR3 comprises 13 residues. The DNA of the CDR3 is TGCAGCGTTGGGCCTCATACGGGTTCCGAGCAGTACTTC. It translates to CSVGPHTGSEQYF.

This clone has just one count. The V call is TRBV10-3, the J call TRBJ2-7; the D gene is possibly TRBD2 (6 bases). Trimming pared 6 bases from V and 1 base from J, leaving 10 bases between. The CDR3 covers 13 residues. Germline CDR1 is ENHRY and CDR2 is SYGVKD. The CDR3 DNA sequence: TGTGCCATCAGGGGGACTGCATCCTACGAGCAGTACTTC. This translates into CAIRGTASYEQYF.

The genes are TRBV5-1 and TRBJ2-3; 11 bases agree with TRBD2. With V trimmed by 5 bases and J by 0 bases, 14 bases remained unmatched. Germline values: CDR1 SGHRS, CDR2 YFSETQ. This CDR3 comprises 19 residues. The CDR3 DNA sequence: TGCGCCAGCAGTCCGGACGCGGGACTAGCGGTAATTAGCACAGATACGCAGTATTTT. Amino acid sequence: CASSPDAGLAVISTDTQYF.

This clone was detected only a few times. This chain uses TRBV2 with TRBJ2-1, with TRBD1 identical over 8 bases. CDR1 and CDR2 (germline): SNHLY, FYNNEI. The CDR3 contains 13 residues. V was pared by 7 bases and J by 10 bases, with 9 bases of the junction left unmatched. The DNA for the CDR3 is TGTGCCAGCAATCTGGACAGGGCCAAAGAGCAGTTCTTC. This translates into CASNLDRAKEQFF.

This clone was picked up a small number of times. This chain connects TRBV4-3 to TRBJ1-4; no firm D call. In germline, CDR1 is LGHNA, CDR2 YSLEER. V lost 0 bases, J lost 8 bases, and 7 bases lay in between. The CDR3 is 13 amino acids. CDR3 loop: CASSQDVGEKLFF. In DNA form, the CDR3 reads TGCGCCAGCAGCCAAGATGTGGGAGAAAAACTGTTTTTT.

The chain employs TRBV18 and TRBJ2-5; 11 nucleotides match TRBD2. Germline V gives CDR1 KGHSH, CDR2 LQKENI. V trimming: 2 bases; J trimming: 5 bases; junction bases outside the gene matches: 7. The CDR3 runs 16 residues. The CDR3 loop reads CASSPRTSGPGETQYF. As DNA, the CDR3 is TGTGCCAGCTCACCAAGGACTAGCGGGCCCGGGGAGACCCAGTACTTC. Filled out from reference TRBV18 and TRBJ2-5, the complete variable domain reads NAGVMQNPRHLVRRRGQEARLRCSPMKGHSHVYWYRQLPEEGLKFMVYLQKENIIDESGMPKERFSAEFPKEGPSILRIQQVVRGDSAAYFCASSPRTSGPGETQYFGPGTRLLVL.

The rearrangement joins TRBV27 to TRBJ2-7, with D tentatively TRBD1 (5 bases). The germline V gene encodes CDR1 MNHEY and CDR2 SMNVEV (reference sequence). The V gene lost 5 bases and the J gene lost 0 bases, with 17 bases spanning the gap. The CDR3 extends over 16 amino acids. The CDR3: CASSPRGRGSSYEQYF. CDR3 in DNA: TGTGCCAGCAGTCCAAGGGGAAGGGGAAGCTCCTACGAGCAGTACTTC.

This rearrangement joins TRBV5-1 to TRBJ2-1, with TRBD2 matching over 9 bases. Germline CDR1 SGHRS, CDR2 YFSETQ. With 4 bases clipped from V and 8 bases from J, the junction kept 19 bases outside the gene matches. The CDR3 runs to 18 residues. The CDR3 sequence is CASSLGPGTSGRPYEQFF. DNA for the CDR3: TGCGCCAGCAGCCTGGGGCCGGGGACCAGCGGGAGGCCGTATGAGCAGTTCTTC.

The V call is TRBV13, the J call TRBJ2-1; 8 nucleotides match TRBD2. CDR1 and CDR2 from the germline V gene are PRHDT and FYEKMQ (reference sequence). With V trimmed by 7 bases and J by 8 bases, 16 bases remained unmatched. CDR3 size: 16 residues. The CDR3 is CASTPPKRESTDEQFF. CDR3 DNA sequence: TGTGCCAGCACACCTCCCAAGCGGGAGAGCACCGATGAGCAGTTCTTC.

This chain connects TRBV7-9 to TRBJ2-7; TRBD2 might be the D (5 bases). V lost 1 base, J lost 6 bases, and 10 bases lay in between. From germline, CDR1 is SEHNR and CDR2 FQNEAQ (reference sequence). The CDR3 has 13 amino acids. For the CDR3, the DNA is TGTGCCAGCAGCTTAGACGGGCGGGTCGAGCAGTACTTC. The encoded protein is CASSLDGRVEQYF.

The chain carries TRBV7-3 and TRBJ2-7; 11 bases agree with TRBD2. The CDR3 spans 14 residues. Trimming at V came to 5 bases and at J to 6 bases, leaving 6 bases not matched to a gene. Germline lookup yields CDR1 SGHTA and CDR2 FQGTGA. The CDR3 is CASSELAGVGEQYF. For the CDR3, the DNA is TGTGCCAGCAGCGAACTAGCGGGAGTCGGCGAGCAGTACTTC.

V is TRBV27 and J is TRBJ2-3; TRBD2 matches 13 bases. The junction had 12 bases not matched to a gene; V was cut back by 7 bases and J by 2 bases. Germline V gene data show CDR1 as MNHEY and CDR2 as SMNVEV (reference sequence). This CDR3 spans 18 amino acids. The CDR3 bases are TGTGCCAGCACCCCGGGACTAGCGGGATCTTTTTACACAGATACGCAGTATTTT. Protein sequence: CASTPGLAGSFYTDTQYF.

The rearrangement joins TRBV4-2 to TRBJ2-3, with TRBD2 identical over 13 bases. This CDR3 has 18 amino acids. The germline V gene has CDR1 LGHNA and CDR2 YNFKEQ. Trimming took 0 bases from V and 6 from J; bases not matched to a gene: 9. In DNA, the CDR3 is TGTGCCAGCAGCCAAGATCTTTGGACTAGCGGGAGATCGGATACGCAGTATTTT. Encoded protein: CASSQDLWTSGRSDTQYF.

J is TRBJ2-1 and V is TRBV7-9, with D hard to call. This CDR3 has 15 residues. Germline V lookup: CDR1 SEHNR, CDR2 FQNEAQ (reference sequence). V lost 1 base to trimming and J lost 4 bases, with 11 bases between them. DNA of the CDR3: TGTGCCAGCAGCTTAGGTAGGTCGACGTACAATGAGCAGTTCTTC. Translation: CASSLGRSTYNEQFF.

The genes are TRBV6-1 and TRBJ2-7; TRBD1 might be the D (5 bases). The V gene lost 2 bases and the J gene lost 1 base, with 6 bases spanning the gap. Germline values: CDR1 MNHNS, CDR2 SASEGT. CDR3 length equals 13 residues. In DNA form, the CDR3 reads TGTGCCAGCAGTGAACAGGGTTCCTACGAGCAGTACTTC. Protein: CASSEQGSYEQYF.

The CDR3 here is CASSGTGTYEQYF. In DNA, the CDR3 is TGTGCCAGCAGCGGGACAGGGACCTACGAGCAGTACTTC. The chain carries TRBV6-1 and TRBJ2-7; TRBD1 matches 9 bases. The CDR3 covers 13 residues. J gave up 2 bases and V 6 bases, and 2 bases lay outside the gene matches. The germline CDR1 and CDR2 sequences are MNHNS and SASEGT.

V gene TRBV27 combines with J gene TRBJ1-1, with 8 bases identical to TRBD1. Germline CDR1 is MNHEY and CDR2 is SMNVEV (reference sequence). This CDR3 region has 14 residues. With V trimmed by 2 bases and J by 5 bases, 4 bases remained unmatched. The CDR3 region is CASSLRQGITEAFF. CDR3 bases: TGTGCCAGCAGTTTACGACAGGGGATAACTGAAGCTTTCTTT.

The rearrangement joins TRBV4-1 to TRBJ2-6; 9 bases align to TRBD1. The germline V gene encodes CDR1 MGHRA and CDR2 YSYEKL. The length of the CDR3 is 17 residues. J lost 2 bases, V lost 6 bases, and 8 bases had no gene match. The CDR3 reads CASRAGTGSTGANVLTF. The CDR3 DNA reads TGCGCCAGCAGGGCCGGGACAGGGTCTACTGGGGCCAACGTCCTGACTTTC.